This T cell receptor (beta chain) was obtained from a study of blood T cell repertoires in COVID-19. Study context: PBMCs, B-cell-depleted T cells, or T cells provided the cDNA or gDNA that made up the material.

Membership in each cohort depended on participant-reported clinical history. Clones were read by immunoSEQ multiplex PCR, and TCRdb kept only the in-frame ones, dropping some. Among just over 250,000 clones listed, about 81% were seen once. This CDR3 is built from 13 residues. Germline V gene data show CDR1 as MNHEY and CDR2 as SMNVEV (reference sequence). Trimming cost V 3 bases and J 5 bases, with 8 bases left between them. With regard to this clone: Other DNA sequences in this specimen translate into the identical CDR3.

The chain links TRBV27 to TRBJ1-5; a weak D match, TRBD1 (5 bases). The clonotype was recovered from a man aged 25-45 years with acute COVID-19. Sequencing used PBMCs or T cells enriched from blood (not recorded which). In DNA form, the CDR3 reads TGTGCCAGCAGTTTTTCGGGGGATCAGCCCCAGCATTTT. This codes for CASSFSGDQPQHF.